This TCR beta chain was identified in a study of blood T cell repertoires in COVID-19 (TCRdb year 2020). Context from the whole study: The collaborator samples originated in the United States, Italy and Spain and spanned the acute and convalescent phases of COVID-19. The repertoires were released in a freely available public database intended as a resource for research on the immune response to SARS-CoV-2. The samples were drawn from the first 160 participants of the ongoing ImmuneRACE study and from 1,200 or so subjects provided by 6 global collaborators. HLA class I and class II types, where available, came from metadata supplied by the sample provider rather than from assay-based typing. Deeply sampled blood TCRbeta repertoires from subjects exposed to, actively infected with, or recovered from COVID-19 were included in the dataset. Nearly every sample came with metadata listing a de-identified subject ID, COVID-19 status, age in years and sex. The material from the prospective study consisted of cDNA or gDNA derived from T cells, B-cell-depleted T cells, or PBMCs.

The immunoSEQ Assay, a bias-controlled multiplex PCR, was used to amplify TCRbeta CDR3 regions from genomic DNA. The study's own analysis went as follows. Nucleated cell counts per sample were estimated from amplification of reference gene primers within the assay. Sequence reads were collapsed and filtered to measure the absolute abundance of every unique TCRbeta CDR3 rearrangement. For each sample, productive Simpson clonality was calculated as the square root of Simpson's diversity index over productive rearrangements. Not all clones reach the TCRdb copy of this immuneACCESS table, which keeps in-frame sequences only. Checked studies attribute under half of the gap to unresolved V genes and leave the rest unexplained. V and J calls and clone size are given by that table; D and trimming were obtained from the DNA. Across this sample there are under 450,000 clones, with about 80% seen only once. The ten largest clones represent 1.1% of the sample.

Note on this clone: The target of this receptor is not known. No clone much larger than this one lies a single base away; base qualities are absent.

Beyond this particular receptor, the publication reports: The amount of clinical and demographic metadata varied by source and participant and was provided uncurated.

Each collaborating institution followed its own protocols to collect whole blood in K2EDTA tubes. For TCRbeta analysis, collaborators shipped samples as frozen whole blood, isolated PBMCs, or DNA extracted from either of those sample types. The germline V gene (reference sequence) gives CDR1 as SGHNT and CDR2 as YYREEE. V is pruned by 4 bases and J by 3 bases, leaving 6 bases of the junction without a gene match. Measured from the cysteine to the phenylalanine, the CDR3 is 16 residues long. This entry keeps only the CDR3 DNA: 48 bases, framed from base 1. This sequence originates from a human donor with acute or convalescent COVID-19. The donor label of this sample is uncertain. The sequenced sample consisted of peripheral blood. The chain employs TRBV5-4 and TRBJ2-1, with 11 bases aligning to TRBD2. The CDR3 protein is CASSPLSGGGYNEQFF. In nucleotides, the sequence is TGTGCCAGCAGCCCACTTAGCGGGGGGGGCTACAATGAGCAGTTCTTC.